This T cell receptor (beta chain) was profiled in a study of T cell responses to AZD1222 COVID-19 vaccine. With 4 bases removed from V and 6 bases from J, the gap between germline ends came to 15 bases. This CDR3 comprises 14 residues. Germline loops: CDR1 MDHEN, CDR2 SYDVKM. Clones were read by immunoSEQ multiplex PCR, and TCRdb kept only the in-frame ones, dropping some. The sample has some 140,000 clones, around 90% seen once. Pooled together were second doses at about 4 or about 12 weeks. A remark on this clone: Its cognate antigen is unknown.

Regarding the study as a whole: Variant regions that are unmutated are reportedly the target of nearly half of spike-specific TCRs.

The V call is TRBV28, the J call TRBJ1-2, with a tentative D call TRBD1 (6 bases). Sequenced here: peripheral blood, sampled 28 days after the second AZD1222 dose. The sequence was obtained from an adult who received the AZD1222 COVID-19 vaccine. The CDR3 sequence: CASSSHRVGNGYTF. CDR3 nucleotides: TGTGCCAGCAGTTCTCACAGGGTTGGGAATGGCTACACCTTC.